This is a list of T cell receptor beta chains from one sample in a study of T cell responses to AZD1222 COVID-19 vaccine. The assay was immunoSEQ multiplex PCR, and TCRdb's table has in-frame clones only and misses some. This table holds 100,000 or so clones, roughly 84% found once. The sample here was peripheral blood, taken on day 0 of AZD1222 vaccination. These receptors all come from an adult in good health. Both conserved end residues are part of each CDR3. A D gene is named only where the DNA matches it firmly. Not all rows give a size; the values are once, few, many and, for expanded clones, a class.

>.|.|TRBV27|TRBJ2-7
CASSPHKGGAQTYEQYF
TGTGCCAGCAGTCCCCACAAGGGGGGAGCCCAAACCTACGAGCAGTACTTC
>.|.|TRBV27|TRBJ1-5
CASSVTRDTNQPQHF
TGTGCCAGCAGTGTCACCCGGGACACCAATCAGCCCCAGCATTTT
>TRBD1|few|TRBV7-2|TRBJ2-1
CASSPRDRTGGVEQFF
TGTGCCAGCAGCCCTAGGGACCGGACAGGGGGCGTTGAGCAGTTCTTC
>.|.|TRBV30|TRBJ1-5
CAWSALAADQPQHF
TGTGCCTGGAGTGCCCTGGCAGCAGATCAGCCCCAGCATTTT
>.|once|TRBV25-1|TRBJ1-5
CASSPSPWATLRPQHF
TGTGCCAGCAGTCCCTCTCCCTGGGCCACCTTAAGGCCCCAGCATTTT
>.|.|TRBV2|TRBJ2-3
CASSENPPSGSTDTQYF
TGTGCCAGCAGTGAAAACCCGCCCAGCGGGAGCACAGATACGCAGTATTTT
>TRBD1|.|TRBV28|TRBJ1-2
CASSLTGTGISGYTF
TGTGCCAGCAGTTTAACAGGGACAGGGATCAGTGGCTACACCTTC
>.|.|TRBV18|TRBJ1-1
CASSLGQGNTEAFF
TGTGCCAGCTCTCTGGGGCAGGGAAACACTGAAGCTTTCTTT
>.|.|TRBV5-3|TRBJ2-5
CARSCGTETIQETQYF
TGTGCCAGAAGCTGCGGGACGGAGACAATCCAAGAGACCCAGTACTTC
>TRBD2|.|TRBV6-5|TRBJ2-1
CASSERSGGEQFF
TGTGCCAGCTCCGAACGCTCGGGGGGTGAGCAGTTCTTC
>TRBD1|.|TRBV28|TRBJ1-1
CASSLPTGVNTEAFF
TGTGCCAGCAGTCTCCCGACAGGGGTGAACACTGAAGCTTTCTTT
>TRBD2|.|TRBV13|TRBJ2-1
CASINPGLAERNEQFF
TGTGCCAGCATAAATCCGGGACTAGCGGAGAGAAATGAGCAGTTCTTC
>.|.|TRBV7-8|TRBJ1-1
CASSRQVNMNTEAFF
TGTGCCAGCAGCAGACAGGTTAACATGAACACTGAAGCTTTCTTT
>TRBD2|.|TRBV28|TRBJ2-1
CASSPSAGGPRHEQFF
TGTGCCAGCAGTCCCTCAGCGGGAGGGCCTCGGCATGAGCAGTTCTTC
>TRBD1|.|TRBV28|TRBJ1-2
CASRSGTGGSYGYTF
TGTGCCAGCAGGTCCGGGACAGGGGGCAGCTATGGCTACACCTTC
>TRBD2|.|TRBV9|TRBJ2-3
CASSSVPTSGTDTQYF
TGTGCCAGCAGCTCCGTTCCTACTAGCGGAACAGATACGCAGTATTTT
>.|.|TRBV28|TRBJ2-5
CASKRTDTNKRTQYF
TGTGCCAGCAAGAGGACGGACACAAACAAGAGAACCCAGTACTTC
>.|.|TRBV15|TRBJ1-5
CATSGMLEPQHF
TGTGCCACCAGCGGTATGCTCGAGCCCCAGCATTTT
>TRBD1|.|TRBV5-1|TRBJ1-3
CASSLDGGQGRNTIYF
TGCGCCAGCAGCTTGGATGGGGGACAGGGGAGAAACACCATATATTTT
>TRBD1|.|TRBV30|TRBJ1-3
CAWSGDRRYSGNTIYF
TGTGCCTGGAGTGGGGACAGAAGATACTCTGGAAACACCATATATTTT
>TRBD2|once|TRBV28|TRBJ2-7
CASSLGLAGTYEQYF
TGTGCCAGCAGCCTCGGCCTAGCGGGAACCTACGAGCAGTACTTC
>.|few|TRBV6-1|TRBJ1-5
CASSEQGHNQPQHF
TGTGCCAGCAGTGAGCAGGGTCACAATCAGCCCCAGCATTTT
>TRBD1|.|TRBV28|TRBJ2-7
CASSLIGQVYEQYF
TGTGCCAGCAGTTTAATCGGACAGGTGTACGAGCAGTACTTC
>.|.|TRBV28|TRBJ1-6
CASSPRLDRGDSPLHF
TGTGCCAGCAGTCCGCGCCTGGATCGTGGAGATTCACCCCTCCACTTT
>.|few|TRBV7-3|TRBJ2-7
CASSLSSGLSYEQYF
TGTGCCAGCAGCTTAAGCAGCGGGCTATCCTACGAGCAGTACTTC
>.|.|TRBV6-1|TRBJ2-7
CASSESTGTENEQYF
TGTGCCAGCAGTGAAAGTACGGGAACCGAGAACGAGCAGTACTTC
>.|.|TRBV7-2|TRBJ1-4
CASSLETPNEKLFF
TGTGCCAGCAGCTTAGAGACCCCTAATGAAAAACTGTTTTTT
>TRBD2|.|TRBV10-3|TRBJ2-7
CATRKAGGPNEQYF
TGTGCCACCCGGAAGGCGGGAGGGCCCAACGAGCAGTACTTC
>TRBD2|.|TRBV6-5|TRBJ2-1
CASGAGGATEQFF
TGTGCCAGCGGAGCCGGGGGGGCAACTGAGCAGTTCTTC
>.|.|TRBV29-1|TRBJ2-7
CSALAGQTYEQYF
TGCAGCGCCCTCGCGGGGCAGACCTACGAGCAGTACTTC
>.|few|TRBV19|TRBJ2-5
CASSNSRGVQETQYF
TGTGCCAGTAGTAACTCCCGGGGAGTCCAAGAGACCCAGTACTTC
>TRBD2|.|TRBV19|TRBJ2-1
CASSRLAGETRREQFF
TGTGCCAGTAGCCGACTAGCGGGAGAAACACGGCGTGAGCAGTTCTTC
>.|.|TRBV12-3/TRBV12-4|TRBJ1-1
CASSLDGTEAFF
TGTGCCAGCAGTTTAGATGGCACTGAAGCTTTCTTT
>.|.|TRBV5-1|TRBJ1-4
CASSPGGSLDEKLFF
TGCGCCAGCAGCCCTGGGGGCTCCTTGGACGAAAAACTGTTTTTT
>.|.|TRBV24-1|TRBJ2-7
CATIQQANRPYEQYF
TGTGCCACCATCCAACAGGCGAACCGGCCCTACGAGCAGTACTTC
>.|.|TRBV12-3/TRBV12-4|TRBJ2-7
CASSLGSSYEQYF
TGTGCCAGCAGTTTAGGGAGTTCCTACGAGCAGTACTTC
>.|once|TRBV27|TRBJ1-1
CASSLFAGSTHWEAFF
TGTGCCAGCAGTTTATTCGCAGGGAGCACGCACTGGGAAGCTTTCTTT
>.|.|TRBV28|TRBJ2-7
CASSLPLASVGHEQYF
TGTGCCAGCAGTTTACCCCTGGCTAGTGTAGGCCACGAGCAGTACTTC
>.|.|TRBV7-3|TRBJ2-1
CASSSPPLALNNEQFF
TGTGCCAGCAGCTCCCCACCCCTAGCTTTGAACAATGAGCAGTTCTTC
>.|.|TRBV6-6|TRBJ1-4
CASSYEPGKLFF
TGTGCCAGCAGTTACGAGCCCGGGAAACTGTTTTTT
>.|.|TRBV4-3|TRBJ2-5
CASSQDTPGVLETQYF
TGCGCCAGCAGCCAAGATACCCCGGGAGTGTTAGAGACCCAGTACTTC
>.|.|TRBV18|TRBJ1-1
CASSPTTGGDTEAFF
TGTGCCAGCTCACCCACCACCGGAGGGGACACTGAAGCTTTCTTT
>TRBD2|.|TRBV19|TRBJ2-3
CASSSRAGSTDTQYF
TGTGCCAGTAGTTCTAGAGCGGGAAGCACAGATACGCAGTATTTT
>.|.|TRBV5-6|TRBJ1-6
CASSAYNNSPLHF
TGTGCCAGCAGCGCTTATAATAATTCACCCCTCCACTTT
>TRBD2|.|TRBV7-9|TRBJ2-1
CASSLEGLAGGRSYNEQFF
TGTGCCAGCAGCTTGGAAGGACTAGCGGGAGGCCGGAGCTACAATGAGCAGTTCTTC
>.|once|TRBV6-5|TRBJ2-7
CASSYGVLAHTYEQYF
TGTGCCAGCAGTTACGGGGTGCTAGCTCATACCTACGAGCAGTACTTC
>TRBD2|.|TRBV28|TRBJ2-3
CASSRTSGGLNTDTQYF
TGTGCCAGCAGTCGGACTAGCGGGGGGTTAAACACAGATACGCAGTATTTT
>.|.|TRBV5-1|TRBJ1-5
CASSLTGTQPQHF
TGCGCCAGCAGCTTGACAGGGACGCAGCCCCAGCATTTT
>.|.|TRBV6-5|TRBJ1-5
CASSYSWAQPQHF
TGTGCCAGCAGTTACAGCTGGGCTCAGCCCCAGCATTTT
>.|.|TRBV28|TRBJ2-1
CASSKGNGPYNEQFF
TGTGCCAGCAGTAAGGGTAATGGCCCGTACAATGAGCAGTTCTTC
>.|.|TRBV19|TRBJ2-1
CASSRTYPGLRTWAQFF
TGTGCCAGTAGTCGAACCTACCCGGGACTCAGGACATGGGCGCAGTTCTTC
>.|.|TRBV28|TRBJ2-2
CASSSINTGELFF
TGTGCCAGCAGTTCCATTAACACCGGGGAGCTGTTTTTT